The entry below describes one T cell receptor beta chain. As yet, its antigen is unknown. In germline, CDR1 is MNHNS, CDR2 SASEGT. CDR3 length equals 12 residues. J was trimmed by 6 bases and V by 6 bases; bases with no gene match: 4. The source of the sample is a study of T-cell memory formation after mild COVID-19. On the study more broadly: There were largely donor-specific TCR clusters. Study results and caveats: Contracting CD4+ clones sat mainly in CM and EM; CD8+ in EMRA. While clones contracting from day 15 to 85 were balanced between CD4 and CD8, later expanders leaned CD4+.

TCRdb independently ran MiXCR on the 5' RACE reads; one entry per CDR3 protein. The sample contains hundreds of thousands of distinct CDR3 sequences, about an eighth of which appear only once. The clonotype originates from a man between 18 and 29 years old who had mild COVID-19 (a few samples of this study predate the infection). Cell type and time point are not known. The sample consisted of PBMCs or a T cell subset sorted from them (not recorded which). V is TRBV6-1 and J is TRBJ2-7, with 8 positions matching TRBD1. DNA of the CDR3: TGTGCCAGCAGGTATCAGGGGGCCGAGCAGTACGTC. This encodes CASRYQGAEQYV.